This TCR beta chain was documented in a study of CD8 T cells in Susac syndrome. The control participants were healthy donors, and these controls were matched with respect to both age and sex. Study conclusions and caveats: An acknowledgment was made by the study that its TCR sequencing and HLA analysis involved relatively few individuals.

With respect to this clonotype: Its antigen remains unknown.

After extraction with the RNeasy kit, about 0.5 to 1 ug of the RNA was reverse transcribed using random hexamers. A multiplex approach, immunoSEQ multiplex PCR, amplified TCR beta CDR3 across 54 Vbeta and 13 Jbeta. Using its own MiXCR run on the immunoSEQ multiplex PCR reads, TCRdb lists one record per CDR3 protein. The sample includes around 170,000 distinct CDR3 sequences, 92% of them seen just once. Trimming took off 1 base at V and 9 bases at J, with 4 bases between the two ends. This CDR3 spans 11 amino acids. The chain couples TRBV12-3 or TRBV12-4 to TRBJ2-1; D not certain. This sequence originates from a human donor in good health. The specimen was CD4+ T cells from PBMCs. CDR3: CASSLEIEQFF. The CDR3 nucleotides read TGTGCCAGCAGTTTAGAGATTGAGCAGTTCTTC.